This T cell receptor beta chain was recovered during a study of Graves' ophthalmopathy and Graves' hyperthyroidism. This clonotype has at least ten counts. Amplification of the TCR beta CDR3 regions used RNA transcripts (as template). First-round RT-PCR employed HTBI primers, with a second-round multiplex PCR after it. Each CDR3 protein gets one entry after TCRdb re-called the multiplex PCR reads with MiXCR. The data contain about 400,000 distinct CDR3 sequences, 15% to 20% of them singletons. Germline V gene lookup returns CDR1 SGHTA and CDR2 FQGNSA. Trimming left V 3 bases short and J 5 bases short, with 14 bases between. This CDR3 region has 16 residues. Patients were left out if they had other autoimmune diseases, uncontrolled infections, pregnancy or lactation.

The TCR comes from a woman aged 18-29 years with Graves' ophthalmopathy. Sequenced input: peripheral blood. The J gene is TRBJ1-6, the V gene TRBV7-2; no clear D gene. CDR3 protein: CASSFWAGKDNSPLHF. CDR3 coding DNA: TGTGCCAGCAGCTTTTGGGCAGGCAAAGATAATTCACCCCTCCACTTT. The complete variable domain, with remaining parts taken from reference TRBV7-2 and TRBJ1-6, reads GAGVSQSPSNKVTEKGKDVELRCDPISGHTALYWYRQSLGQGLEFLIYFQGNSAPDKSGLPSDRFSAERTGGSVSTLTIQRTQQEDSAVYLCASSFWAGKDNSPLHFGNGTRLTVT.